Each of the 29 T cell receptor beta chains below was sequenced from the same sample in a study of T cells after yellow fever vaccination. TCRdb used MiXCR to reprocess the 5' RACE reads, holding one entry per CDR3 protein. Of a few hundred thousand distinct CDR3 sequences detected, 6.2% appear once; the ten largest clones hold about 15%. The sequenced sample was PBMCs, obtained 5 days after the yellow fever booster vaccination. The receptors derive from a man aged 25 to 40 who received the YFV17D yellow fever vaccine.

This clonotype was seen more than once but under ten times. This rearrangement joins TRBV20-1 to TRBJ2-3; D might be TRBD2 (6 bases). V lost 1 base, J lost 5 bases, and 16 bases lay in between. The CDR3 is 15 residues long. Germline V lookup: CDR1 DFQATT, CDR2 SNEGSKA (reference sequence). The CDR3 here is CSARVLAGSLDTQYF. DNA for the CDR3: TGCAGTGCTAGAGTCCTAGCCGGGAGTTTAGATACGCAGTATTTT.

This clonotype occurred many times. The chain has TRBV20-1 and TRBJ2-5; 11 bases line up with TRBD2. Trimming took 1 base from V and 3 from J; bases not matched to a gene: 1. The CDR3 is 14 amino acids. Germline-derived CDR1 and CDR2 are DFQATT and SNEGSKA (reference sequence). DNA for the CDR3: TGCAGTGCTAGAGTACTAGCGGGAGAAGAGACCCAGTACTTC. This gives the protein CSARVLAGEETQYF.

Ten or more counts support this clonotype. The chain's CDR3 is CASSLSGDYEQYF. The CDR3 DNA follows: TGCGCCAGCAGCTTGAGCGGGGACTACGAGCAGTACTTC. V is TRBV5-1 and J is TRBJ2-7; 7 bases map to TRBD2. Germline V lookup: CDR1 SGHRS, CDR2 YFSETQ. J gave up 3 bases and V 1 base, and 1 base lay outside the gene matches. This CDR3 is 13 amino acids long.

This clonotype was seen more than once but under ten times. V and J are TRBV5-1 and TRBJ2-2, with unresolved D. Germline values: CDR1 SGHRS, CDR2 YFSETQ. The length of the CDR3 is 13 residues. With 4 bases removed from V and 7 bases from J, the gap between germline ends came to 11 bases. CDR3 residues: CASSAPMVGELFF. For the CDR3, the DNA is TGCGCCAGCAGCGCTCCGATGGTCGGGGAGCTGTTTTTT.

A note on this clonotype: This clone may be a read error of a much larger clone one base away. This chain connects TRBV7-2 to TRBJ2-1; 10 positions agree with TRBD2. The CDR3 runs to 15 residues. The germline V gene encodes CDR1 SGHTA and CDR2 FQGNSA. CDR3 nucleotides: TGTGCCGGCAGCTCCGATCCGGGACTAGCGAATGAGCAGTTCTTC. This sequence encodes CAGSSDPGLANEQFF.

This chain joins TRBV2 and TRBJ2-7; the match to TRBD2 covers 15 bases. The V gene's germline CDR1 is SNHLY and CDR2 FYNNEI. V dropped 3 bases and J dropped 5; count of bases not matched to a gene: 2. This CDR3 is built from 15 residues. CDR3 nucleotides: TGTGCCAGCAGTGAGGGACTAGCGGGAGGAGACGAGCAGTACTTC. Translating gives CASSEGLAGGDEQYF. The full variable domain, its missing parts supplied by reference TRBV2 and TRBJ2-7, is EPEVTQTPSHQVTQMGQEVILRCVPISNHLYFYWYRQILGQKVEFLVSFYNNEISEKSEIFDDQFSVERPDGSNFTLKIRSTKLEDSAMYFCASSEGLAGGDEQYFGPGTRLTVT.

The sample holds a few counts of this clonotype. This chain uses TRBV20-1 with TRBJ2-3; D not certain. The germline V and J ends were trimmed by 0 bases and 0 bases, with 13 bases remaining between them. CDR1 and CDR2 from the germline V gene are DFQATT and SNEGSKA (reference sequence). The CDR3 is made up of 16 amino acids. The chain's CDR3 is CSARDLTTSSTDTQYF. In nucleotides, the CDR3 is TGCAGTGCTAGAGACCTAACAACCTCTAGCACAGATACGCAGTATTTT.

The rearrangement joins TRBV7-2 to TRBJ2-7; 11 bases map to TRBD2. The CDR3 length is 16 residues. Looked up from germline, CDR1 is SGHTA and CDR2 is FQGNSA. The J segment lost 7 bases and the V segment lost 0 bases, leaving 8 bases of the junction unmatched. CDR3 sequence reads: CASSLAETSGIIEQYF. In DNA, the CDR3 is TGTGCCAGCAGCTTAGCGGAGACTAGCGGGATAATTGAGCAGTACTTC.

This clonotype appeared many times. The chain combines TRBV7-9 with TRBJ2-7, with TRBD1 matching 11 bases. There are 14 residues in the CDR3. V gave up 3 bases and J gave up 5 bases; unmatched junction bases: 3. Per the germline V gene, CDR1 is SEHNR and CDR2 is FQNEAQ (reference sequence). The CDR3 region is CASSLGQGGHEQYF. The DNA for the CDR3 is TGTGCCAGCAGCTTGGGACAGGGGGGCCACGAGCAGTACTTC.

V is TRBV12-3 or TRBV12-4 and J is TRBJ2-1, with 8 bases lining up with TRBD1. Trimming at V came to 5 bases and at J to 2 bases, leaving 8 bases not matched to a gene. This CDR3 has 16 amino acids. The DNA for the CDR3 is TGTGCCAGCAGTCCGAGTCCAGGGGGCGCCTACAATGAGCAGTTCTTC. Its translation: CASSPSPGGAYNEQFF.

Of note for this clonotype: A much larger clone is a single base away; this may be a read error. The J gene is TRBJ1-1, the V gene TRBV7-2; D is undetermined. The CDR3 spans 15 residues. Trimming removed 4 bases at V and 6 bases at J, with 18 bases between. The germline V gene encodes CDR1 SGHTA and CDR2 FQGNSA. CDR3 sequence: CASSSRFRPMAEAFF. The CDR3 DNA is TGTGCCAGCAGCTCCCGATTCAGGCCAATGGCTGAAGCTTTCTTT. Together with reference TRBV7-2 and TRBJ1-1, the CDR3 gives the full variable domain: GAGVSQSPSNKVTEKGKDVELRCDPISGHTALYWYRQSLGQGLEFLIYFQGNSAPDKSGLPSDRFSAERTGGSVSTLTIQRTQQEDSAVYLCASSSRFRPMAEAFFGQGTRLTVV.

At least ten counts were recorded for this clonotype. The V call is TRBV7-9, the J call TRBJ2-2; 7 bases line up with TRBD2. Per germline, CDR1 SEHNR and CDR2 FQNEAQ (reference sequence). The CDR3 totals 13 residues. V shed 10 bases and J 0 bases; nucleotides not matched to a gene: 2. The CDR3 DNA follows: TGTGCCACAGGGAGGGCGAACACCGGGGAGCTGTTTTTT. Its translation: CATGRANTGELFF.

This clonotype showed up many times. The rearrangement links TRBV19 to TRBJ2-1; D possibly uses TRBD1 or TRBD2 (5 bases each). Germline CDR1 LNHDA, CDR2 SQIVND (reference sequence). The CDR3 has 15 amino acids. CDR3 bases: TGTGCACAAGTGGGGGTATTCCGGGCTTACAATGAGCAGTTCTTC. This translates into CAQVGVFRAYNEQFF.

The chain combines TRBV5-1 with TRBJ1-6, with 9 bases fitting TRBD1. Unmatched junction bases numbered 5, after V lost 0 bases and J lost 13 bases. There are 14 residues in the CDR3. CDR1 and CDR2 (germline): SGHRS, YFSETQ. The CDR3: CASSLDRGPFPLHF. DNA of the CDR3: TGCGCCAGCAGCTTGGACAGGGGGCCCTTTCCCCTCCACTTT.

The rearrangement uses TRBV6-1 and TRBJ1-5; no reliable D call. Trimming stripped 7 bases from V and 5 bases from J, with 15 bases between. The CDR3 consists of 14 residues. Germline V gene lookup returns CDR1 MNHNS and CDR2 SASEGT. CDR3 nucleotide sequence: TGTGCCAGCAAAACCCCCCACAGACATCAGCCCCAGCATTTT. Residues: CASKTPHRHQPQHF.

This clonotype was seen only a few times. The chain carries TRBV6-5 and TRBJ2-7; no reliable D call. V was trimmed by 7 bases and J by 4 bases, leaving 11 bases between them. The CDR3 extends over 12 amino acids. The germline gives CDR1 MNHEY, CDR2 SVGAGI. The CDR3 DNA reads as TGTGCCAGCACTGCCACGGGTTACGAGCAGTACTTC. This sequence encodes CASTATGYEQYF.

The chain combines TRBV24-1 with TRBJ2-5, with D unclear. Between the trimmed V and J ends, which lost 4 bases and 5 bases, there was a span of 13 bases. The CDR3 totals 14 residues. Germline V gene data show CDR1 as KGHDR and CDR2 as SFDVKD. The CDR3 nucleotides are TGTGCCACCAGTGACTCTAAATGGCCGGAGACCCAGTACTTC. This sequence encodes CATSDSKWPETQYF.

The CDR3, as DNA: TGTGCCAGCAGCGCAGAAGTTCCAGGGGGCGCAAACTCCTACGAGCAGTACTTC. This gives the protein CASSAEVPGGANSYEQYF. The chain links TRBV11-2 to TRBJ2-7; 8 nucleotides align to TRBD1. CDR1 and CDR2 from the germline V gene are SGHAT and FQNNGV. There are 18 residues in the CDR3. The trim removed 5 bases at V and 0 bases at J, leaving 15 bases unmatched.

The sample holds many counts of this clonotype. V and J are TRBV4-2 and TRBJ2-1; D might be TRBD2 (5 bases). This CDR3 is 12 amino acids long. Germline V gives CDR1 LGHNA, CDR2 YNFKEQ. V gave up 4 bases and J gave up 6 bases, with 7 bases separating them. The CDR3 reads CASSLLVNEQFF. The CDR3 DNA reads TGTGCCAGCAGCCTACTAGTCAATGAGCAGTTCTTC.

This clonotype occurred many times. The J gene is TRBJ2-1, the V gene TRBV12-3 or TRBV12-4, with TRBD2 as a possible D gene (6 bases). The length of the CDR3 is 12 residues. Trimming cost V 6 bases and J 9 bases, with 12 bases left between them. CDR3 residues: CASSRPAGEQFF. CDR3 bases: TGTGCCAGCAGCCGACCAGCGGGTGAGCAGTTCTTC.

Details on this clonotype: A much larger clone lies a single base off, so this may be a read error. This sequence joins TRBV7-3 and TRBJ2-1, with TRBD2 matching over 10 bases. The CDR3 totals 14 residues. Germline V gene lookup returns CDR1 SGHTA and CDR2 FQGTGA. This chain's CDR3 is CVSSLGVAGGAQFF. DNA for the CDR3: TGTGTCAGCAGCTTAGGGGTAGCGGGGGGCGCCCAGTTCTTC.

The CDR3 nucleotides read TGTGCCAGCAGTTTAAACGGGGTGGGGCAGTTCTTC. Protein sequence: CASSLNGVGQFF. V and J are TRBV12-3 or TRBV12-4 and TRBJ2-1; perhaps TRBD2 as D (5 bases). V was clipped by 2 bases and J by 12 bases, with 11 bases between them. The CDR3 is 12 amino acids.

This chain connects TRBV3-1 to TRBJ2-5; perhaps TRBD1 as D (8 bases). Trimming took 10 bases from V and 4 from J, leaving 22 bases between them. From germline, CDR1 is LGHDT and CDR2 YNNKEL (reference sequence). This CDR3 region has 15 residues. The CDR3 coding sequence is TGTGCCACCTGCCAAATGACAGGGGAGGGAGAGACCCAGTACTTC. Its translation: CATCQMTGEGETQYF.

This clonotype was recorded a few times. This chain uses TRBV5-1 with TRBJ1-1; D not resolved. The CDR3 length is 14 residues. The germline CDR1 and CDR2 sequences are SGHRS and YFSETQ. The germline V and J ends were trimmed by 0 bases and 4 bases, with 10 bases remaining between them. The CDR3 coding sequence is TGCGCCAGCAGCTTGGGGCCGGGAAGCACTGAAGCTTTCTTT. Translating it yields CASSLGPGSTEAFF.

The chain recombines TRBV20-1 with TRBJ2-1; 9 bases map to TRBD2. J lost 5 bases, V lost 4 bases, and 9 bases had no gene match. The CDR3 covers 15 residues. Looked up from germline, CDR1 is DFQATT and CDR2 is SNEGSKA (reference sequence). The CDR3 DNA reads as TGCAGTGCTACCGCGGGAGGGTTCGACAACAATGAGCAGTTCTTC. This encodes CSATAGGFDNNEQFF.

This clonotype has at least ten counts. This chain uses TRBV27 with TRBJ2-7, with a tentative D call TRBD1 (5 bases). The length of the CDR3 is 10 residues. Germline V CDR1 and CDR2: MNHEY, SMNVEV (reference sequence). Trimming removed 10 bases at V and 7 bases at J, with 11 bases between. The CDR3 reads CATIGAEQYF. The CDR3 DNA follows: TGTGCCACCATTGGGGCAGAGCAGTACTTC.

This clonotype was picked up many times. The rearrangement uses TRBV7-9 and TRBJ1-4, with 10 bases matching TRBD1. V lost 7 bases, J lost 8 bases, and 10 bases stayed unmatched. The CDR3 runs to 15 residues. Germline lookup yields CDR1 SEHNR and CDR2 FQNEAQ (reference sequence). CDR3 DNA: TGTGCCAGCATGCTCCGGGACAGGGGTTTGGAAAAACTGTTTTTT. Translating gives CASMLRDRGLEKLFF. Full variable domain (rest looked up from reference TRBV7-9 and TRBJ1-4): DTGVSQNPRHKITKRGQNVTFRCDPISEHNRLYWYRQTLGQGPEFLTYFQNEAQLEKSRLLSDRFSAERPKGSFSTLEIQRTEQGDSAMYLCASMLRDRGLEKLFFGSGTQLSVL.

This clonotype was picked up a small number of times. This chain uses TRBV7-2 with TRBJ2-7; 10 nucleotides align to TRBD2. After removal of 4 bases from V and 5 bases from J, the junction contained 5 bases not matched to a gene. The CDR3 is 14 amino acids. The germline CDR1 and CDR2 sequences are SGHTA and FQGNSA. CDR3 in DNA: TGTGCCAGCAGCTCAGCGGGAGGGCTTGACGAGCAGTACTTC. As protein: CASSSAGGLDEQYF.

This sequence joins TRBV4-3 and TRBJ2-1; D is perhaps TRBD1 or TRBD2 (5 bases each). This CDR3 contains 15 residues. Germline V gives CDR1 LGHNA, CDR2 YSLEER. Trimming removed 4 bases at V and 3 bases at J, with 13 bases between. In nucleotides, the CDR3 is TGCGCCAGCAGCCCTGAGGGGAGAAACTACAATGAGCAGTTCTTC. It translates to CASSPEGRNYNEQFF.